The next 22 T cell receptor beta chains were all read from a single sample in a study of OX40 agonist ivuxolimab in advanced cancers. Only in-frame clones appear in the TCRdb table, and some are missing; sequencing was by immunoSEQ multiplex PCR. The table includes roughly 20,000 clones, approximately 89% detected once. The sequenced sample was CD4+ or CD8+ T cells sorted from blood, obtained in a trial of the OX40 agonist ivuxolimab. These receptors were collected from an adult with an advanced solid tumor such as melanoma, head and neck, liver or kidney cancer.

Here the CDR3 reads CASSFEVNTEAFF. The CDR3, as DNA: TGTGCCAGCAGTTTCGAGGTTAACACTGAAGCTTTCTTT. The chain employs TRBV27 and TRBJ1-1; unclear D gene. This CDR3 region has 13 residues. CDR1 MNHEY and CDR2 SMNVEV come from the germline V gene (reference sequence). The V gene lost 3 bases and the J gene lost 2 bases, with 7 bases spanning the gap.

The sample holds a few counts of this clone. The CDR3 protein is CASSQYEKLRPEAFF. The CDR3 DNA reads TGTGCCAGCAGCCAATACGAGAAATTGAGGCCTGAAGCTTTCTTT. This chain uses TRBV4-2 with TRBJ1-1; D call uncertain. The CDR3 runs to 15 residues. Germline values: CDR1 LGHNA, CDR2 YNFKEQ. V shed 2 bases and J shed 6 bases, with 16 bases lying between them.

The chain has TRBV30 and TRBJ1-3; D gene uncertain. The CDR3 contains 13 residues. V was clipped by 1 base and J by 3 bases, with 7 bases between them. Germline V gene sequence: CDR1 GTSNPN, CDR2 SVGIG (reference sequence). This CDR3 reads CAWSGTIGNTIYF. CDR3 in DNA: TGTGCCTGGAGTGGCACAATTGGAAACACCATATATTTT.

The chain recombines TRBV9 with TRBJ1-2; D is possibly TRBD1 (6 bases). This CDR3 region has 15 residues. The V end lost 4 bases, the J end lost 2 bases, and 15 bases lay between the germline ends. Looked up from germline, CDR1 is SGDLS and CDR2 is YYNGEE. The CDR3 is CASSPTGYLNYGYTF. The CDR3 coding sequence is TGTGCCAGCAGCCCGACAGGCTACCTAAACTATGGCTACACCTTC.

This sequence joins TRBV6-5 and TRBJ2-1; D possibly uses TRBD1 or TRBD2 (6 bases each). The CDR3 has 16 residues. The germline V gene encodes CDR1 MNHEY and CDR2 SVGAGI. With 0 bases removed from V and 6 bases from J, the gap between germline ends came to 15 bases. CDR3: CASSYSTWGAGNEQFF. In DNA, the CDR3 is TGTGCCAGCAGTTACTCGACCTGGGGGGCCGGCAATGAGCAGTTCTTC.

V usage is TRBV19 and J usage is TRBJ2-1; D is uncertain. The CDR3 consists of 12 residues. Germline loops: CDR1 LNHDA, CDR2 SQIVND (reference sequence). V was clipped by 3 bases and J by 4 bases, with 4 bases between them. The CDR3 region has the DNA TGTGCCAGTAGTATTACTTACAATGAGCAGTTCTTC. Translated: CASSITYNEQFF. Full variable domain (missing parts from reference TRBV19 and TRBJ2-1): DGGITQSPKYLFRKEGQNVTLSCEQNLNHDAMYWYRQDPGQGLRLIYYSQIVNDFQKGDIAEGYSVSREKKESFPLTVTSAQKNPTAFYLCASSITYNEQFFGPGTRLTVL.

V is TRBV11-2 and J is TRBJ2-1; 7 nucleotides align to TRBD1. J gave up 8 bases and V 5 bases, and 6 bases lay outside the gene matches. CDR3 length: 13 residues. CDR1 and CDR2 from the germline V gene are SGHAT and FQNNGV. This CDR3 reads CASSPDRMDEQFF. The CDR3 nucleotides read TGTGCCAGCAGCCCGGACAGGATGGATGAGCAGTTCTTC.

This clone has only one observation. The chain recombines TRBV4-1 with TRBJ2-7, with D perhaps being TRBD1 or TRBD2 (5 bases each). Trimming pared 4 bases from V and 2 bases from J, leaving 12 bases between. The CDR3 is 14 amino acids. Per germline, CDR1 MGHRA and CDR2 YSYEKL. The CDR3 region has the DNA TGCGCCAGCAGCCGCGGACACGGGGCCTACGAGCAGTACTTC. This codes for CASSRGHGAYEQYF.

Relative to its sample, this clone is medium-sized. The chain combines TRBV4-3 with TRBJ1-1; a weak D match, TRBD1 (5 bases). The CDR3 is 13 amino acids. The V end was cut by 4 bases, the J end by 1 base, with 7 bases between. Germline V gives CDR1 LGHNA, CDR2 YSLEER. The CDR3 spells CASSPTENTEAFF. The DNA for the CDR3 is TGCGCCAGCAGCCCGACAGAGAACACTGAAGCTTTCTTT.

The chain recombines TRBV11-3 with TRBJ2-7, with D perhaps TRBD1 (6 bases). CDR1 SGHNT and CDR2 YENEEA come from the germline V gene. The CDR3 is made up of 13 amino acids. V was pared by 4 bases and J by 3 bases, with 10 bases between. The CDR3 spells CASSSSTGYEQYF. DNA of the CDR3: TGTGCCAGCAGCTCCTCGACAGGCTACGAGCAGTACTTC.

The rearrangement uses TRBV4-3 and TRBJ2-1; 9 bases agree with TRBD1. The CDR3 extends over 17 amino acids. V gave up 0 bases and J gave up 1 base; unmatched junction bases: 4. Germline V gene data show CDR1 as LGHNA and CDR2 as YSLEER. CDR3 residues: CASSQDSGQGSYNEQFF. The CDR3 coding sequence is TGCGCCAGCAGCCAAGATAGTGGACAGGGGTCCTACAATGAGCAGTTCTTC.

V gene TRBV6-1 combines with J gene TRBJ1-2; the D gene is possibly TRBD1 (6 bases). V gave up 2 bases and J gave up 2 bases, with 12 bases separating them. This CDR3 region has 15 residues. Germline assignment: CDR1 MNHNS and CDR2 SASEGT. CDR3 protein: CASSESGALNYGYTF. CDR3 in DNA: TGTGCCAGCAGTGAATCAGGGGCCCTGAACTATGGCTACACCTTC.

The rearrangement joins TRBV7-9 to TRBJ1-1; D remains ambiguous. Germline-derived CDR1 and CDR2 are SEHNR and FQNEAQ (reference sequence). Trimming cost V 6 bases and J 4 bases, with 6 bases left between them. CDR3 length equals 11 residues. The DNA for the CDR3 is TGTGCCAGCAGGGCGGGCACTGAAGCTTTCTTT. Its translation is CASRAGTEAFF.

The chain uses TRBV11-2 and TRBJ2-2; unclear D gene. Germline V lookup: CDR1 SGHAT, CDR2 FQNNGV. This CDR3 spans 11 amino acids. The germline V and J ends were trimmed by 9 bases and 7 bases, with 9 bases remaining between them. The CDR3 sequence is CASLQVGELFF. As DNA, the CDR3 is TGTGCCAGTCTTCAGGTCGGGGAGCTGTTTTTT.

The gene calls are TRBV6-5 and TRBJ1-2, with D perhaps matching TRBD1 (6 bases). The CDR3 has 14 amino acids. CDR1 MNHEY and CDR2 SVGAGI come from the germline V gene. Trimming removed 6 bases from V and 2 bases from J, with 13 bases in between. CDR3 loop: CASSSGVSNYGYTF. CDR3 in DNA: TGTGCCAGCAGCTCAGGGGTCTCCAACTATGGCTACACCTTC.

The genes are TRBV6-6 and TRBJ1-1; D not certain. This CDR3 spans 16 amino acids. V was cut by 2 bases and J by 1 base, with 14 bases left in between. Germline V lookup: CDR1 MNHNY, CDR2 SVGAGI (reference sequence). In nucleotides, the CDR3 is TGTGCCAGCAGTTACAGCGTTGGTCAGACGAACACTGAAGCTTTCTTT. Translating gives CASSYSVGQTNTEAFF.

This chain connects TRBV9 to TRBJ1-1; no clear D. CDR3 length: 14 amino acids. Germline-derived CDR1 and CDR2 are SGDLS and YYNGEE. The V end lost 1 base, the J end lost 0 bases, and 7 bases lay between the germline ends. The CDR3 loop reads CASSVSGLNTEAFF. The DNA of the CDR3 is TGTGCCAGCAGCGTAAGTGGATTGAACACTGAAGCTTTCTTT.

The chain joins TRBV4-2 to TRBJ1-1, with D unresolved. The V end was cut by 1 base, the J end by 2 bases, with 8 bases between. Germline V gene sequence: CDR1 LGHNA, CDR2 YNFKEQ. The CDR3 is 14 residues long. CDR3 sequence: CASSQVTENTEAFF. DNA of the CDR3: TGTGCCAGCAGCCAAGTAACAGAAAACACTGAAGCTTTCTTT.

J is TRBJ2-1 and V is TRBV7-9, with D perhaps matching TRBD1 (5 bases). This CDR3 is built from 12 residues. Germline V gene lookup returns CDR1 SEHNR and CDR2 FQNEAQ (reference sequence). Trimming took off 1 base at V and 15 bases at J, with 13 bases between the two ends. The CDR3 protein is CASSLDRSGRFF. Written as DNA, the CDR3 is TGTGCCAGCAGCTTAGACAGGTCAGGACGGTTCTTC.

The genes are TRBV2 and TRBJ2-5, with D possibly being TRBD1 (9 bases). The germline gives CDR1 SNHLY, CDR2 FYNNEI. CDR3 size: 17 residues. The V end lost 8 bases, the J end lost 5 bases, and 27 bases lay between the germline ends. CDR3 nucleotides: TGTGCCAGCGGGCTACGGGGGGGACAGGGTTGGCGGGAGACCCAGTACTTC. It translates to CASGLRGGQGWRETQYF.

The V gene is TRBV30, the J gene TRBJ1-5; no clear D gene. The CDR3 sequence is 15 residues long. CDR1 and CDR2 (germline): GTSNPN, SVGIG (reference sequence). The CDR3, as DNA: TGTGCTTTAACGGCAGGAAGACATAGCAATCAGCCCCAGCATTTT. Its protein product is CALTAGRHSNQPQHF.

The V and J genes are TRBV27 and TRBJ1-1; TRBD1 might be the D (5 bases). The CDR3 spans 13 residues. Trimming removed 6 bases from V and 1 base from J, with 9 bases in between. Germline V gene sequence: CDR1 MNHEY, CDR2 SMNVEV (reference sequence). The CDR3: CASSLGTNTEAFF. The DNA for the CDR3 is TGTGCCAGCAGCCTGGGGACGAACACTGAAGCTTTCTTT.